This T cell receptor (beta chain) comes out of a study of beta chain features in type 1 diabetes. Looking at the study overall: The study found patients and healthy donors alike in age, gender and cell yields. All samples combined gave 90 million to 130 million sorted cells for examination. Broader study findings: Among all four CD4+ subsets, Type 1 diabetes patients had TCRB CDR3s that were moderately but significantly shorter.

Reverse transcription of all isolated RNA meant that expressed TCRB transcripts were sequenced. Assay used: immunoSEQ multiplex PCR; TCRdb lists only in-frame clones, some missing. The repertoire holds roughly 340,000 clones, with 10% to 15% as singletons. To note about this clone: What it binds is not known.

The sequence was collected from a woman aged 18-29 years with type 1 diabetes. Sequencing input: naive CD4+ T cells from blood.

The chain's CDR3 is CATSRDPGNTEAFF. Here the CDR3 DNA reads TGTGCCACCAGCAGAGATCCCGGGAACACTGAAGCTTTCTTT. The V gene is TRBV15, the J gene TRBJ1-1; D gene unclear. Trimming stripped 0 bases from V and 1 base from J, with 6 bases between. CDR3 size: 14 residues. Germline CDR1 and CDR2: LNHNV and YYDKDF (reference sequence).